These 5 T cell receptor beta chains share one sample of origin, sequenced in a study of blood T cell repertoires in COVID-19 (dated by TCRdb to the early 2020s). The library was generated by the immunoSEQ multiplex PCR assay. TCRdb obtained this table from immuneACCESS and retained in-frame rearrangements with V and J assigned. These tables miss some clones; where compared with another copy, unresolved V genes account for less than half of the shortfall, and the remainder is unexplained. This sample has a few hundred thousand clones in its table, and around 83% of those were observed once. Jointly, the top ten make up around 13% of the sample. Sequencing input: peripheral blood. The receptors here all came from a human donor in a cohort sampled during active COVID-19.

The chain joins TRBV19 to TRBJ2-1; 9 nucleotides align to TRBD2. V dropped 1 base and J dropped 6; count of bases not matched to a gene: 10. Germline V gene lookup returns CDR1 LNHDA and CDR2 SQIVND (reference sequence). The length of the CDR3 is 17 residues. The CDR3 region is CASSIGGGGRASNEQFF. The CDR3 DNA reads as TGTGCCAGTAGTATAGGTGGCGGCGGGAGGGCTTCCAATGAGCAGTTCTTC.

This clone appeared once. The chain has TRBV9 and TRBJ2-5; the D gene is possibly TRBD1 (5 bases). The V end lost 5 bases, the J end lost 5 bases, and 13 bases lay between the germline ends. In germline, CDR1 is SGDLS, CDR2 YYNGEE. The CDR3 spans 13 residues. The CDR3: CASRARVTETQYF. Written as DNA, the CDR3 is TGTGCCAGCAGAGCCAGGGTAACGGAGACCCAGTACTTC.

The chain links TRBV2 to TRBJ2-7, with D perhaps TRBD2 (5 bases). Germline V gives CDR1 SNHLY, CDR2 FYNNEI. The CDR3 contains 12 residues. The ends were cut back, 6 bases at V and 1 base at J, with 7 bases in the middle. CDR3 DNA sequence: TGTGCCAGCAGGCGGACTTCCTACGAGCAGTACTTC. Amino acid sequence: CASRRTSYEQYF.

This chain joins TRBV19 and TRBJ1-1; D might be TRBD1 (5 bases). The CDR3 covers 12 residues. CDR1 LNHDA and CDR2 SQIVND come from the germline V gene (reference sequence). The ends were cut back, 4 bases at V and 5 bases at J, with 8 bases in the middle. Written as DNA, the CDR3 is TGTGCCAGTAGTAACAGGCTAACTGAAGCTTTCTTT. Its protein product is CASSNRLTEAFF.

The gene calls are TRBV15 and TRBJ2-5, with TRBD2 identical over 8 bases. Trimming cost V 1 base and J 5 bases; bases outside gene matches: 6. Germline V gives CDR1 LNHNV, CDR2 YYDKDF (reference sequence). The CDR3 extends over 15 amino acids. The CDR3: CATSRAGGRLETQYF. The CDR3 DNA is TGTGCCACCAGCAGAGCGGGAGGGCGTCTGGAGACCCAGTACTTC.